This is a list of T cell receptor beta chains from one sample in a study of shared clonotypes between healthy human individuals. Clones were sequenced by immunoSEQ multiplex PCR, and TCRdb holds only the in-frame ones, with some missing. The sample has about 2.2 million clones, around 93% seen once. The material sequenced was naive CD8+ T cells from PBMCs. The receptors were gathered from a man aged 18 to 35 in good health. Some clones in this sample may be carry-over from other donors' samples. Both conserved end residues are part of each CDR3. D genes are given only for firm matches. The listing skips clone size in some rows; elsewhere it reads once, few, many or a size class.

j_gene: TRBJ1-2; v_gene: TRBV27; abundance: .; d_gene: TRBD1; CDR3aa: CASSLRQGRITF; CDR3nt: TGTGCCAGCAGTCTACGACAGGGGAGGATCACCTTC
j_gene: TRBJ1-4; v_gene: TRBV7-9; abundance: .; d_gene: .; CDR3aa: CASSLSQPSEKLFF; CDR3nt: TGTGCCAGCAGCTTATCCCAGCCCTCTGAAAAACTGTTTTTT
j_gene: TRBJ2-3; v_gene: TRBV7-3; abundance: .; d_gene: TRBD2; CDR3aa: CASSLKALFGTSGSRDTQYF; CDR3nt: TGTGCCAGCAGCTTAAAGGCCCTCTTCGGGACTAGCGGGAGTAGGGATACGCAGTATTTT
j_gene: TRBJ1-1; v_gene: TRBV27; abundance: few; d_gene: .; CDR3aa: CASSLLGNTEAFF; CDR3nt: TGTGCCAGCAGTTTATTAGGGAACACTGAAGCTTTCTTT
j_gene: TRBJ2-2; v_gene: TRBV9; abundance: .; d_gene: TRBD2; CDR3aa: CASSTRGLAGVSGELFF; CDR3nt: TGTGCCAGCAGCACCCGAGGACTAGCGGGAGTTTCCGGGGAGCTGTTTTTT
j_gene: TRBJ2-7; v_gene: TRBV4-1; abundance: .; d_gene: .; CDR3aa: CASSQAPGRGDYEQYF; CDR3nt: TGCGCCAGCAGCCAAGCACCCGGACGGGGAGACTACGAGCAGTACTTC
j_gene: TRBJ2-7; v_gene: TRBV7-9; abundance: .; d_gene: TRBD1; CDR3aa: CASSPRYRGHREQYF; CDR3nt: TGTGCCAGCAGCCCACGTTACAGGGGGCATCGCGAGCAGTACTTC
j_gene: TRBJ2-7; v_gene: TRBV28; abundance: .; d_gene: TRBD2; CDR3aa: CAIAPGLREGGEQYF; CDR3nt: TGTGCCATCGCTCCCGGTTTGCGGGAGGGGGGCGAGCAGTACTTC
j_gene: TRBJ2-7; v_gene: TRBV7-2; abundance: .; d_gene: .; CDR3aa: CASRSTGLRGSSYEQYF; CDR3nt: TGTGCCAGCAGATCGACAGGGCTCCGGGGGAGCTCCTACGAGCAGTACTTC
j_gene: TRBJ1-1; v_gene: TRBV27; abundance: .; d_gene: .; CDR3aa: CASSLAKNTEAFF; CDR3nt: TGTGCCAGCAGTTTAGCTAAGAACACTGAAGCTTTCTTT
j_gene: TRBJ2-7; v_gene: TRBV7-2; abundance: .; d_gene: .; CDR3aa: CASSLTRGDEQYF; CDR3nt: TGTGCCAGCAGCTTAACCAGGGGGGACGAGCAGTACTTC
j_gene: TRBJ2-1; v_gene: TRBV7-6; abundance: .; d_gene: TRBD1; CDR3aa: CASSGTGTANNEQFF; CDR3nt: TGTGCCAGCAGCGGGACAGGGACTGCGAACAATGAGCAGTTCTTC
j_gene: TRBJ1-5; v_gene: TRBV7-2; abundance: .; d_gene: .; CDR3aa: CASSAGGGSEHF; CDR3nt: TGTGCCAGCAGCGCGGGGGGAGGATCGGAGCATTTT
j_gene: TRBJ2-7; v_gene: TRBV5-6; abundance: .; d_gene: TRBD1; CDR3aa: CASSLGTGSSYEQYF; CDR3nt: TGTGCCAGCAGCCTCGGGACAGGGAGTTCCTACGAGCAGTACTTC
j_gene: TRBJ2-1; v_gene: TRBV6-5; abundance: .; d_gene: .; CDR3aa: CATGTGDNEQFF; CDR3nt: TGTGCCACCGGGACTGGGGACAATGAGCAGTTCTTC
j_gene: TRBJ2-5; v_gene: TRBV10-3; abundance: .; d_gene: .; CDR3aa: CAISEIGSGVEQETQYF; CDR3nt: TGTGCCATCAGTGAGATCGGTAGCGGAGTCGAACAAGAGACCCAGTACTTC
j_gene: TRBJ2-7; v_gene: TRBV27; abundance: .; d_gene: TRBD1; CDR3aa: CASSPRQGSYEQYF; CDR3nt: TGTGCCAGCAGTCCTCGACAGGGGTCTTACGAGCAGTACTTC
j_gene: TRBJ2-3; v_gene: TRBV27; abundance: once; d_gene: TRBD2; CDR3aa: CASSPFREGPDTQYF; CDR3nt: TGTGCCAGCAGTCCATTTCGGGAGGGCCCCGATACGCAGTATTTT
j_gene: TRBJ1-2; v_gene: TRBV2; abundance: once; d_gene: .; CDR3aa: CASSEAASYGYTF; CDR3nt: TGTGCCAGCAGTGAAGCTGCGAGCTATGGCTACACCTTC
j_gene: TRBJ1-2; v_gene: TRBV11-2; abundance: .; d_gene: TRBD1; CDR3aa: CASSARQGSYYGYTF; CDR3nt: TGTGCCAGCAGCGCCCGACAGGGTTCTTACTATGGCTACACCTTC
j_gene: TRBJ2-3; v_gene: TRBV13; abundance: once; d_gene: .; CDR3aa: CASSPTDSGTDTQYF; CDR3nt: TGTGCCAGCAGCCCAACGGACAGTGGTACAGATACGCAGTATTTT
j_gene: TRBJ1-5; v_gene: TRBV30; abundance: .; d_gene: .; CDR3aa: CAWEDRVSNQPQHF; CDR3nt: TGTGCCTGGGAAGACAGAGTTAGCAATCAGCCCCAGCATTTT
j_gene: TRBJ1-5; v_gene: TRBV19; abundance: .; d_gene: .; CDR3aa: CASSTFVDSNQPQHF; CDR3nt: TGTGCCAGTAGTACTTTCGTGGATAGCAATCAGCCCCAGCATTTT
j_gene: TRBJ1-1; v_gene: TRBV6-5; abundance: .; d_gene: .; CDR3aa: CASSYEDEYTEAFF; CDR3nt: TGTGCCAGCAGTTACGAGGATGAGTACACTGAAGCTTTCTTT
j_gene: TRBJ2-7; v_gene: TRBV27; abundance: .; d_gene: .; CDR3aa: CASSSTTGHYEQYF; CDR3nt: TGTGCCAGCAGTTCTACGACAGGCCACTACGAGCAGTACTTC
j_gene: TRBJ2-7; v_gene: TRBV7-9; abundance: once; d_gene: TRBD1; CDR3aa: CASSRPGTGTHEQYF; CDR3nt: TGTGCCAGCAGCCGTCCCGGGACAGGGACACACGAGCAGTACTTC
j_gene: TRBJ2-3; v_gene: TRBV5-1; abundance: .; d_gene: TRBD1; CDR3aa: CASSWKGAISTDTQYF; CDR3nt: TGCGCCAGCAGCTGGAAGGGGGCCATCAGCACAGATACGCAGTATTTT
j_gene: TRBJ2-1; v_gene: TRBV29-1; abundance: .; d_gene: .; CDR3aa: CSGLVLHEQFF; CDR3nt: TGCAGCGGACTAGTTTTGCATGAGCAGTTCTTC
j_gene: TRBJ1-1; v_gene: TRBV28; abundance: .; d_gene: TRBD1; CDR3aa: CASSYETGAANTEAFF; CDR3nt: TGTGCCAGCAGTTACGAGACAGGGGCGGCGAACACTGAAGCTTTCTTT
j_gene: TRBJ2-7; v_gene: TRBV18; abundance: once; d_gene: .; CDR3aa: CASSSGQATYEQYF; CDR3nt: TGTGCCAGCTCCTCGGGGCAGGCCACTTACGAGCAGTACTTC
j_gene: TRBJ2-6; v_gene: TRBV5-6; abundance: .; d_gene: .; CDR3aa: CASSLRGTGANVLTF; CDR3nt: TGTGCCAGCAGCTTGAGAGGGACTGGGGCCAACGTCCTGACTTTC
j_gene: TRBJ2-7; v_gene: TRBV30; abundance: .; d_gene: .; CDR3aa: CAWSRSQGMSYGQYF; CDR3nt: TGTGCCTGGAGTAGGTCACAGGGAATGTCCTACGGGCAGTACTTC
j_gene: TRBJ1-6; v_gene: TRBV6-6; abundance: once; d_gene: .; CDR3aa: CASSYSPGRNNSPLHF; CDR3nt: TGTGCCAGCAGTTACTCCCCCGGGCGCAATAATTCACCCCTCCACTTT
j_gene: TRBJ2-7; v_gene: TRBV10-3; abundance: .; d_gene: TRBD1; CDR3aa: CAIRLGTGHSYEQYF; CDR3nt: TGTGCCATCAGGTTAGGGACAGGCCATTCCTACGAGCAGTACTTC
j_gene: TRBJ1-5; v_gene: TRBV5-6; abundance: few; d_gene: .; CDR3aa: CASSLGRYSNQPQHF; CDR3nt: TGTGCCAGCAGCTTGGGCCGTTATAGCAATCAGCCCCAGCATTTT
j_gene: TRBJ2-7; v_gene: TRBV2; abundance: .; d_gene: TRBD2; CDR3aa: CASSEGASGTRPYEQYF; CDR3nt: TGTGCCAGCAGTGAAGGGGCTAGCGGGACGCGGCCCTACGAGCAGTACTTC
j_gene: TRBJ2-1; v_gene: TRBV9; abundance: .; d_gene: .; CDR3aa: CASSGVMGNEQFF; CDR3nt: TGTGCCAGCAGCGGAGTTATGGGGAATGAGCAGTTCTTC
j_gene: TRBJ1-1; v_gene: TRBV9; abundance: .; d_gene: TRBD1; CDR3aa: CASSGSTGEHTEAFF; CDR3nt: TGTGCCAGCAGCGGGTCGACAGGGGAGCACACTGAAGCTTTCTTT
j_gene: TRBJ2-7; v_gene: TRBV7-8; abundance: .; d_gene: TRBD2; CDR3aa: CASSLALSWTSGIDWSYEQYF; CDR3nt: TGTGCCAGCAGCTTAGCGCTTTCTTGGACTAGCGGGATCGATTGGTCCTACGAGCAGTACTTC
j_gene: TRBJ2-2; v_gene: TRBV27; abundance: .; d_gene: .; CDR3aa: CASRGFGLADNTGELFF; CDR3nt: TGTGCCAGCAGGGGGTTCGGACTGGCGGACAACACCGGGGAGCTGTTTTTT
j_gene: TRBJ2-2; v_gene: TRBV29-1; abundance: .; d_gene: TRBD2; CDR3aa: CSVAGGPGELFF; CDR3nt: TGCAGCGTCGCGGGGGGGCCCGGGGAGCTGTTTTTT
j_gene: TRBJ2-7; v_gene: TRBV5-8; abundance: .; d_gene: TRBD2; CDR3aa: CASSLVLAVTYEQYF; CDR3nt: TGTGCCAGCAGCTTGGTTCTAGCGGTTACCTACGAGCAGTACTTC
j_gene: TRBJ2-5; v_gene: TRBV25-1; abundance: .; d_gene: .; CDR3aa: CASSEAWETQYF; CDR3nt: TGTGCCAGCAGTGAAGCTTGGGAGACCCAGTACTTC